One and the same sample provided the 31 T cell receptor beta chains below, sequenced in a study of technical replicates of blood from a handful of donors (TCRdb year 2017). The library was generated by the immunoSEQ multiplex PCR assay. As stored in TCRdb, this immuneACCESS dataset retains in-frame rearrangements with V and J assigned. A fraction of the clones does not appear; measured against another copy, unresolved V genes explain less than half of the discrepancy, and the remainder lacks a known reason. The sample includes approximately 45,000 clones, with 96% observed a single time. The top ten clonotypes cover 0.35% to 0.4% of the sample. Sequencing was performed on T cells isolated from PBMCs. These receptors all come from a human donor in good health.

The chain uses TRBV5-1 and TRBJ2-1, with 9 nucleotides matching TRBD1. The CDR3 spans 13 residues. V trimming: 4 bases; J trimming: 9 bases; junction bases outside the gene matches: 5. CDR1 is SGHRS, CDR2 YFSETQ, per germline. The DNA of the CDR3 is TGCGCCAGCAGCCTGGGGACAGGGACTGAGCAGTTCTTC. Its translation is CASSLGTGTEQFF.

The V gene is TRBV27, the J gene TRBJ1-1; D unclear. The CDR3 runs 11 residues. Per the germline V gene, CDR1 is MNHEY and CDR2 is SMNVEV (reference sequence). V was pared by 5 bases and J by 4 bases, with 5 bases between. The CDR3 DNA reads as TGTGCCAGCAGTCTCGGCACTGAAGCTTTCTTT. This encodes CASSLGTEAFF.

This rearrangement joins TRBV19 to TRBJ2-2; 10 nucleotides agree with TRBD2. From germline, CDR1 is LNHDA and CDR2 SQIVND (reference sequence). The CDR3 is 16 residues long. Unmatched junction bases numbered 4, after V lost 6 bases and J lost 0 bases. CDR3 sequence reads: CASRPGLAANTGELFF. The CDR3 bases are TGTGCCAGTAGACCAGGACTAGCGGCGAACACCGGGGAGCTGTTTTTT.

The chain joins TRBV7-6 to TRBJ2-3, with D possibly being TRBD1 (6 bases). The CDR3 runs to 15 residues. In germline, CDR1 is SGHVS, CDR2 FNYEAQ. Between the trimmed V and J ends, which lost 4 bases and 6 bases, there was a span of 17 bases. The CDR3: CASSSHGTSSDTQYF. Here the CDR3 DNA reads TGTGCCAGCAGCTCCCACGGGACATCCTCCGATACGCAGTATTTT.

This clone is a singleton in its sample. The chain uses TRBV7-2 and TRBJ2-3, with D possibly TRBD2 on 5 matching bases. The CDR3 contains 15 residues. V gave up 6 bases and J gave up 5 bases, with 18 bases separating them. Germline loops: CDR1 SGHTA, CDR2 FQGNSA. The CDR3 region is CASSSRGGGGDTQYF. The CDR3, as DNA: TGTGCCAGCAGTTCCCGAGGAGGAGGAGGAGATACGCAGTATTTT. Full variable domain (outside the CDR3, taken from reference TRBV7-2 and TRBJ2-3): GAGVSQSPSNKVTEKGKDVELRCDPISGHTALYWYRQSLGQGLEFLIYFQGNSAPDKSGLPSDRFSAERTGGSVSTLTIQRTQQEDSAVYLCASSSRGGGGDTQYFGPGTRLTVL.

The chain couples TRBV4-1 to TRBJ1-1, with a tentative D call TRBD1 (5 bases). Germline V gene lookup returns CDR1 MGHRA and CDR2 YSYEKL. V dropped 3 bases and J dropped 1 base, with 24 bases sitting between them. This CDR3 comprises 19 residues. The CDR3 here is CASSQSLGPVDYRNTEAFF. DNA for the CDR3: TGCGCCAGCAGCCAGTCTCTGGGGCCGGTTGATTACCGGAACACTGAAGCTTTCTTT.

This clone was observed a single time. This chain uses TRBV14 with TRBJ2-7; 8 bases map to TRBD2. V gave up 1 base and J gave up 1 base; unmatched junction bases: 21. Germline CDR1 and CDR2: SGHDN and FVKESK. The CDR3 totals 21 residues. The CDR3 sequence is CASSQGQGEGKVLAVSYEQYF. The CDR3 region has the DNA TGTGCCAGCAGCCAAGGTCAAGGGGAGGGAAAAGTACTAGCGGTTTCCTACGAGCAGTACTTC. Looking up the rest from reference TRBV14 and TRBJ2-7 gives the full variable domain: EAGVTQFPSHSVIEKGQTVTLRCDPISGHDNLYWYRRVMGKEIKFLLHFVKESKQDESGMPNNRFLAERTGGTYSTLKVQPAELEDSGVYFCASSQGQGEGKVLAVSYEQYFGPGTRLTVT.

V and J are TRBV7-2 and TRBJ2-5; 8 nucleotides line up with TRBD1. Trimming cost V 5 bases and J 1 base; bases outside gene matches: 6. CDR1 and CDR2 (germline): SGHTA, FQGNSA. The length of the CDR3 is 15 residues. The CDR3 DNA follows: TGTGCCAGCAGCACCTGGACAGGGTTCCAAGAGACCCAGTACTTC. It specifies CASSTWTGFQETQYF.

J is TRBJ1-2 and V is TRBV6-5, with D maybe TRBD1 (6 bases). Germline-derived CDR1 and CDR2 are MNHEY and SVGAGI. The CDR3 covers 13 residues. Trimming removed 10 bases from V and 4 bases from J, with 16 bases in between. CDR3 nucleotide sequence: TGTGCCACAACGGACAGTAAACTCTATGGCTACACCTTC. Amino acids: CATTDSKLYGYTF.

The CDR3 DNA reads as TGTGCCAGTATGAGCCAAAGGAACACTGAAGCTTTCTTT. Translating gives CASMSQRNTEAFF. The rearrangement links TRBV19 to TRBJ1-1; D gene unclear. The V and J ends lost 7 bases and 1 base respectively, with 10 bases between them. This CDR3 is 13 amino acids long. The germline gives CDR1 LNHDA, CDR2 SQIVND (reference sequence).

The CDR3 is CASSLDRAGETQYF. CDR3 DNA: TGTGCCAGCAGCTTAGACAGGGCCGGGGAGACCCAGTACTTC. V gene TRBV7-3 combines with J gene TRBJ2-5; the match to TRBD1 covers 7 bases. CDR1 is SGHTA, CDR2 FQGTGA, per germline. The CDR3 has 14 residues. V dropped 2 bases and J dropped 5; count of bases not matched to a gene: 5. Combining the CDR3 with reference TRBV7-3 and TRBJ2-5 gives the whole variable domain GAGVSQTPSNKVTEKGKYVELRCDPISGHTALYWYRQSLGQGPEFLIYFQGTGAADDSGLPNDRFFAVRPEGSVSTLKIQRTERGDSAVYLCASSLDRAGETQYFGPGTRLLVL.

In nucleotides, the CDR3 is TGTGCCTGGGCCAGGGACAGTAACACTGAAGCTTTCTTT. This sequence encodes CAWARDSNTEAFF. The chain links TRBV30 to TRBJ1-1; 7 bases match TRBD1. The CDR3 covers 13 residues. The germline V gene encodes CDR1 GTSNPN and CDR2 SVGIG (reference sequence). The V segment lost 5 bases and the J segment 2 bases; nucleotides outside the gene matches: 5.

This chain connects TRBV2 to TRBJ1-2, with D maybe TRBD1 (6 bases). Trimming stripped 7 bases from V and 9 bases from J, with 21 bases between. This CDR3 has 14 amino acids. The V gene's germline CDR1 is SNHLY and CDR2 FYNNEI. CDR3 loop: CASTLRTANRSYTF. The CDR3 region has the DNA TGTGCCAGCACCCTACGGACAGCAAATAGGAGCTACACCTTC.

The J gene is TRBJ1-1, the V gene TRBV11-2, with 8 bases matching TRBD1. Germline CDR1 SGHAT, CDR2 FQNNGV. The CDR3 sequence is 13 residues long. The trim removed 1 base at V and 8 bases at J, leaving 3 bases unmatched. CDR3 loop: CASSLVWDREAFF. The CDR3 DNA reads TGTGCCAGCAGCTTAGTGTGGGACAGGGAAGCTTTCTTT.

The V and J genes are TRBV30 and TRBJ1-4; possibly TRBD1 for D (5 bases). V lost 5 bases and J lost 6, with 13 bases in between. The V gene's germline CDR1 is GTSNPN and CDR2 SVGIG (reference sequence). The length of the CDR3 is 13 residues. CDR3 amino acids: CAWLRTWDEKLFF. The CDR3 DNA is TGTGCCTGGCTTCGGACATGGGATGAAAAACTGTTTTTT.

In DNA, the CDR3 is TGTGCCTGGAGTGCACAGGGGTGGGAGCAGTACTTC. Protein sequence: CAWSAQGWEQYF. The rearrangement links TRBV30 to TRBJ2-7; 7 bases align to TRBD1. The germline gives CDR1 GTSNPN, CDR2 SVGIG (reference sequence). Losses at the gene ends were 1 base for V and 7 bases for J; bases not matched to a gene: 4. This CDR3 has 12 residues.

The DNA for the CDR3 is TGTGCCAGCAGCAGAACCGGGACAAAGTATACTGAAGCTTTCTTT. This encodes CASSRTGTKYTEAFF. The genes are TRBV5-6 and TRBJ1-1; tentatively, D is TRBD1 (6 bases). Germline values: CDR1 SGHDT, CDR2 YYEEEE. Trimming took 4 bases from V and 5 from J, leaving 18 bases between them. CDR3 length: 15 residues.

This sequence joins TRBV6-5 and TRBJ2-5; D uncertain. The tail of the sequence fits TRBJ2-7 better, so the J call may be wrong. This CDR3 is 13 amino acids long. Per the germline V gene, CDR1 is MNHEY and CDR2 is SVGAGI. In DNA form, the CDR3 reads TGTGCCAGCAGTTACTCGGGCGACTACGAGCAGTACTTC. Its protein is CASSYSGDYEQYF.

V and J are TRBV15 and TRBJ2-7, with 7 bases identical to TRBD2. Germline loops: CDR1 LNHNV, CDR2 YYDKDF (reference sequence). This CDR3 contains 14 residues. V shed 0 bases and J 6 bases; nucleotides not matched to a gene: 5. DNA for the CDR3: TGTGCCACCAGCAGAGAATTCGGGAGGACCGAGCAGTACTTC. Translated: CATSREFGRTEQYF.

This sequence joins TRBV27 and TRBJ1-2; 7 bases are shared with TRBD1. Trimming cost V 5 bases and J 6 bases; bases outside gene matches: 6. CDR1 is MNHEY, CDR2 SMNVEV, per germline (reference sequence). The CDR3 contains 13 residues. CDR3 residues: CASSRYRGDGYTF. CDR3 nucleotide sequence: TGTGCCAGCAGTCGGTACAGGGGAGATGGCTACACCTTC.

The chain has TRBV7-8 and TRBJ2-3; D not certain. This CDR3 contains 12 residues. Germline V gives CDR1 SGHVS, CDR2 FQNEAQ. The V end lost 5 bases, the J end lost 4 bases, and 7 bases lay between the germline ends. As DNA, the CDR3 is TGTGCCAGCAGCCCGCTAGCAGATACGCAGTATTTT. It codes for CASSPLADTQYF.

This rearrangement joins TRBV7-9 to TRBJ1-2, with a weak D call TRBD1 (6 bases). The V and J ends lost 1 base and 8 bases respectively, with 14 bases between them. Germline loops: CDR1 SEHNR, CDR2 FQNEAQ (reference sequence). This CDR3 region has 14 residues. The CDR3 region has the DNA TGTGCCAGCAGCTTAGTGTTGGGGGCTAAGGGCTACACCTTC. Protein: CASSLVLGAKGYTF. Using reference TRBV7-9 and TRBJ1-2 for the parts outside the CDR3, the full variable domain is DTGVSQNPRHKITKRGQNVTFRCDPISEHNRLYWYRQTLGQGPEFLTYFQNEAQLEKSRLLSDRFSAERPKGSFSTLEIQRTEQGDSAMYLCASSLVLGAKGYTFGSGTRLTVV.

The chain employs TRBV7-2 and TRBJ1-2, with no clear D. Germline CDR1 is SGHTA and CDR2 is FQGNSA. The germline V and J ends were trimmed by 3 bases and 8 bases, with 10 bases remaining between them. This CDR3 has 12 residues. CDR3 in DNA: TGTGCCAGCAGCTTGGTGATAGAAGGCTACACCTTC. As protein: CASSLVIEGYTF. Full variable domain (remainder filled in from reference TRBV7-2 and TRBJ1-2): GAGVSQSPSNKVTEKGKDVELRCDPISGHTALYWYRQSLGQGLEFLIYFQGNSAPDKSGLPSDRFSAERTGGSVSTLTIQRTQQEDSAVYLCASSLVIEGYTFGSGTRLTVV.

This clone was counted once. The gene calls are TRBV27 and TRBJ1-2; tentative D call: TRBD1 (6 bases). Germline lookup yields CDR1 MNHEY and CDR2 SMNVEV (reference sequence). The CDR3 runs to 14 residues. V lost 1 base and J 8 bases, leaving 14 bases between the germline ends. The CDR3 nucleotides read TGTGCCAGCAGTTTATTGGACGGACAGAACGGCTACACCTTC. Protein product: CASSLLDGQNGYTF.

CDR3 region: CASSLLFGEVNTEAFF. The CDR3 region has the DNA TGTGCCAGCAGCTTATTATTCGGGGAGGTAAACACTGAAGCTTTCTTT. The V call is TRBV7-9, the J call TRBJ1-1; D is ambiguous. From germline, CDR1 is SEHNR and CDR2 FQNEAQ (reference sequence). The CDR3 spans 16 residues. V was cut by 2 bases and J by 2 bases, with 15 bases left in between. The whole variable domain, remainder taken from reference TRBV7-9 and TRBJ1-1, is DTGVSQNPRHKITKRGQNVTFRCDPISEHNRLYWYRQTLGQGPEFLTYFQNEAQLEKSRLLSDRFSAERPKGSFSTLEIQRTEQGDSAMYLCASSLLFGEVNTEAFFGQGTRLTVV.

This chain connects TRBV9 to TRBJ2-1; 10 nucleotides line up with TRBD2. The V gene end was trimmed by 1 base and the J gene end by 9 bases; junction bases not matched to a gene: 13. This CDR3 comprises 17 residues. The germline CDR1 and CDR2 sequences are SGDLS and YYNGEE. In DNA, the CDR3 is TGTGCCAGCAGCGTAATCGGTTCAGCGGGAGGGGTGACTGAGCAGTTCTTC. This encodes CASSVIGSAGGVTEQFF.

The sample holds one count of this clone. The chain is built from TRBV7-2 and TRBJ1-4; 7 bases agree with TRBD1. The CDR3 length is 14 residues. The germline V gene has CDR1 SGHTA and CDR2 FQGNSA. J lost 6 bases, V lost 6 bases, and 7 bases had no gene match. CDR3 sequence (DNA): TGTGCCAGCAGTTTTGACAGGGCCCATGAAAAACTGTTTTTT. Translating gives CASSFDRAHEKLFF.

V gene TRBV9 combines with J gene TRBJ1-1; no clear D gene. Germline CDR1 and CDR2: SGDLS and YYNGEE. Trimming removed 0 bases at V and 2 bases at J, with 11 bases between. This CDR3 contains 15 residues. This CDR3 is CASSVVGRGNTEAFF. CDR3 coding DNA: TGTGCCAGCAGCGTAGTCGGCAGAGGCAACACTGAAGCTTTCTTT.

The chain couples TRBV30 to TRBJ1-1, with D possibly being TRBD1 (5 bases). V was cut by 3 bases and J by 6 bases, with 17 bases left in between. The CDR3 consists of 14 residues. Germline loops: CDR1 GTSNPN, CDR2 SVGIG (reference sequence). CDR3 protein: CAWRNPRETSEAFF. CDR3 nucleotides: TGTGCCTGGAGAAATCCCAGGGAAACATCTGAAGCTTTCTTT.

J is TRBJ1-5 and V is TRBV19, with D perhaps matching TRBD1 (6 bases). The V and J ends lost 10 bases and 4 bases respectively, with 11 bases between them. CDR3 length equals 12 residues. Germline loops: CDR1 LNHDA, CDR2 SQIVND (reference sequence). The CDR3 DNA sequence: TGTGCCACCCGGACAGCGAATCAGCCCCAGCATTTT. Amino acids: CATRTANQPQHF. The variable domain in full, completed from reference TRBV19 and TRBJ1-5, reads DGGITQSPKYLFRKEGQNVTLSCEQNLNHDAMYWYRQDPGQGLRLIYYSQIVNDFQKGDIAEGYSVSREKKESFPLTVTSAQKNPTAFYLCATRTANQPQHFGDGTRLSIL.

The rearrangement joins TRBV6-5 to TRBJ2-1; D call uncertain. Deletions cut 0 bases from V and 12 bases from J, with 9 bases between. The CDR3 has 12 amino acids. Germline values: CDR1 MNHEY, CDR2 SVGAGI. CDR3 DNA sequence: TGTGCCAGCAGTTACTCGATGAAACTGCAGTTCTTC. This gives the protein CASSYSMKLQFF.